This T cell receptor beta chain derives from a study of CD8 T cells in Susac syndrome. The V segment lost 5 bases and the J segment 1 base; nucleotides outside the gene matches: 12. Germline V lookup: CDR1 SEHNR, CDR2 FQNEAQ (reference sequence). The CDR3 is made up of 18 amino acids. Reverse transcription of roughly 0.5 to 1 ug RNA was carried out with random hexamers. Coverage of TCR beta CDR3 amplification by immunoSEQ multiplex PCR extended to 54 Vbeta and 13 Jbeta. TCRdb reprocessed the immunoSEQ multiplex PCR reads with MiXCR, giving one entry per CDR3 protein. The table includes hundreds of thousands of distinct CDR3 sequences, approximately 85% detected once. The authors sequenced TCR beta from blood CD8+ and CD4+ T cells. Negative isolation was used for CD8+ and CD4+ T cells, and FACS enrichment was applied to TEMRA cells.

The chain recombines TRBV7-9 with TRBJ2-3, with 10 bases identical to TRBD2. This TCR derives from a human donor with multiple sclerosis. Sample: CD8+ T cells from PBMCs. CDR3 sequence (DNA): TGTGCCAGCAGCCGTGAGCTAGCGGGAGTGTGGGGCACAGATACGCAGTATTTT. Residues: CASSRELAGVWGTDTQYF.